This TCR delta chain emerged from a study of gamma-delta chains in newborns, infants, children. The CDR3 runs to 18 residues. Per the germline V gene, CDR1 is GEAIGNYY and CDR2 is EKD. Trimming at V came to 1 base and at J to 0 bases, leaving 3 bases not matched to a gene. TCRdb re-called the reads with CATT. The table includes about 4,000 delta-chain clones, around 40% detected once. This clone qualifies as large (0.1 to 1%). The sequences come from blood, collected at week 6. The receptor comes from a child who was a newborn, infant or young child, either healthy, febrile or measles-vaccinated (not recorded which). The chain recombines TRDV2 with TRDJ3, with 9 nucleotides matching TRDD3. The CDR3 sequence is CACDTYWGSSWDTRQMFF. CDR3 in DNA: TGTGCCTGTGACACGTACTGGGGGAGCTCCTGGGACACCCGACAGATGTTTTTC.